The rows below give T cell receptor beta chains drawn from one sample of a study of T cell responses to AZD1222 COVID-19 vaccine. Only in-frame clones appear in the TCRdb table, and some are missing; sequencing was by immunoSEQ multiplex PCR. Of 150,000 to 200,000 clones listed, under 95% were seen once; the top ten hold 1% to 1.4%. Sequenced here: peripheral blood, sampled 28 days after the second AZD1222 dose. All receptors come from an adult who received the AZD1222 COVID-19 vaccine. Each CDR3 is given with its conserved first and last residue. A D gene is named only where the DNA matches it firmly. For some rows the clone size is stated as once, few or many, or as a class when expanded; others skip it.

>-|TRBJ2-5|-|TRBV14
CASSVLGFATEKYQETQYF
TGTGCCAGCAGCGTCCTCGGTTTCGCTACCGAAAAATACCAAGAGACCCAGTACTTC
>-|TRBJ1-1|-|TRBV2
CASDAGILSAFF
TGTGCCAGCGATGCAGGGATCCTTTCAGCTTTCTTT
>-|TRBJ2-4|-|TRBV27
CASSLGVGAPLAKNIQYF
TGTGCCAGCAGCTTAGGAGTGGGGGCGCCTTTAGCCAAAAACATTCAGTACTTC
>-|TRBJ2-7|-|TRBV3-1/TRBV3-2
CASSPGLEQYF
TGTGCCAGCAGCCCGGGCCTCGAGCAGTACTTC
>-|TRBJ2-1|-|TRBV7-9
CASSFEVGYNEQFF
TGTGCCAGCAGCTTCGAGGTGGGGTACAATGAGCAGTTCTTC
>-|TRBJ1-5|-|TRBV9
CASSGPPFLQPQHF
TGTGCCAGCAGCGGACCCCCCTTCTTACAGCCCCAGCATTTT
>-|TRBJ1-1|-|TRBV29-1
CSVETVEAFF
TGCAGCGTTGAAACAGTTGAAGCTTTCTTT
>TRBD1|TRBJ1-2|-|TRBV2
CASSEGDRSYGYTF
TGTGCCAGCAGTGAGGGGGACAGGAGCTATGGCTACACCTTC
>-|TRBJ1-1|-|TRBV6-4
CASSSGEGGKAFF
TGTGCCAGCAGTTCCGGCGAAGGGGGGAAAGCTTTCTTT
>-|TRBJ2-5|-|TRBV11-2
CASSSGSYFQETQYF
TGTGCCAGCAGCTCAGGGTCCTACTTTCAAGAGACCCAGTACTTC
>-|TRBJ1-2|-|TRBV7-3
CASSPTPGYGYTF
TGTGCCAGCAGCCCAACCCCCGGTTATGGCTACACCTTC
>-|TRBJ2-7|-|TRBV7-6
CASSLEHDSSYEQYF
TGTGCCAGCAGCTTAGAACATGACAGCTCCTACGAGCAGTACTTC
>TRBD1|TRBJ1-4|-|TRBV5-1
CASSSTGTEEKLFF
TGCGCCAGCAGCTCCACCGGGACAGAAGAAAAACTGTTTTTT
>TRBD1|TRBJ1-2|-|TRBV18
CASSPGTVYGYTF
TGTGCCAGCTCACCCGGGACAGTTTATGGCTACACCTTC
>-|TRBJ1-2|-|TRBV5-4
CASSLYARAGGYTF
TGTGCCAGCAGCTTGTACGCACGAGCGGGTGGCTACACCTTC
>-|TRBJ2-3|-|TRBV5-1
CASGLTRGASTDTQYF
TGCGCCAGCGGCTTGACTCGGGGGGCTAGCACAGATACGCAGTATTTT
>-|TRBJ2-6|-|TRBV20-1
CSVSFYSGANVLTF
TGCAGTGTTAGTTTCTACTCTGGGGCCAACGTCCTGACTTTC
>TRBD1|TRBJ1-2|-|TRBV7-8
CASSWDRGYGYTF
TGTGCCAGCAGCTGGGACAGGGGGTATGGCTACACCTTC
>-|TRBJ1-1|-|TRBV11-2
CASSLARGYTEAFF
TGTGCCAGCAGCTTAGCACGGGGGTACACTGAAGCTTTCTTT
>-|TRBJ2-3|-|TRBV7-9
CASSLEGSDTQYF
TGTGCCAGCAGCTTAGAAGGATCAGATACGCAGTATTTT
>-|TRBJ1-5|-|TRBV19
CASTLAGARGNQPQHF
TGTGCCAGTACCCTGGCGGGCGCCCGTGGGAATCAGCCCCAGCATTTT
>TRBD2|TRBJ2-1|-|TRBV10-3
CAISGLAGGRSSYNEQFF
TGTGCCATCAGTGGACTAGCGGGGGGACGTAGCTCCTACAATGAGCAGTTCTTC
>-|TRBJ1-1|-|TRBV5-1
CASSLGQGPTEAFF
TGCGCCAGCAGCTTGGGTCAGGGGCCCACTGAAGCTTTCTTT
>-|TRBJ1-2|few|TRBV6-6
CASSYREPGYDYGYTF
TGTGCCAGCAGTTACAGGGAACCAGGGTATGACTATGGCTACACCTTC
>-|TRBJ2-3|-|TRBV3-1/TRBV3-2
CASSQSLRTDTQYF
TGTGCCAGCAGCCAATCCCTGCGAACAGATACGCAGTATTTT
>-|TRBJ2-7|-|TRBV3-1/TRBV3-2
CASSQAVFYEQYF
TGTGCCAGCAGCCAAGCAGTATTCTACGAGCAGTACTTC
>-|TRBJ1-2|once|TRBV6-1
CASSGPLRGARYGYTF
TGTGCCAGCAGTGGACCCCTCAGGGGCGCGCGATATGGCTACACCTTC
>TRBD2|TRBJ2-3|-|TRBV11-2
CASSLEVLALTTQYF
TGTGCCAGCAGCTTAGAAGTACTAGCGCTCACAACGCAGTATTTT
>-|TRBJ1-1|-|TRBV7-9
CASSPLGLQAVNTEAFF
TGTGCCAGCAGCCCCCTGGGATTGCAGGCCGTCAACACTGAAGCTTTCTTT
>-|TRBJ2-7|-|TRBV12-3/TRBV12-4
CASSLDRAYEQYF
TGTGCCAGCAGTTTAGACAGGGCCTACGAGCAGTACTTC
>-|TRBJ1-4|-|TRBV2
CASRRRETNEKLFF
TGTGCCAGCAGACGCCGGGAAACTAATGAAAAACTGTTTTTT
>-|TRBJ2-6|-|TRBV11-2
CASSLGRSLPRSGANVLTF
TGTGCCAGCAGCTTAGGCAGGAGCCTACCGAGGTCTGGGGCCAACGTCCTGACTTTC
>-|TRBJ2-2|-|TRBV6-5
CASSYPDSTGELFF
TGTGCCAGCAGTTACCCTGACAGCACCGGGGAGCTGTTTTTT
>-|TRBJ1-2|-|TRBV5-1
CASSPEGHPGSGYTF
TGCGCCAGCAGCCCAGAAGGACACCCAGGGAGTGGCTACACCTTC
>TRBD1|TRBJ2-1|-|TRBV24-1
CATSDDTVGQGIDEQFF
TGTGCCACCAGTGATGACACCGTGGGACAGGGGATCGATGAGCAGTTCTTC
>TRBD2|TRBJ2-2|-|TRBV9
CASSVTSGVGSGELFF
TGTGCCAGCAGCGTAACTAGCGGGGTGGGTTCCGGGGAGCTGTTTTTT
>-|TRBJ2-7|-|TRBV4-2
CASSQEGYEQYF
TGTGCCAGCAGCCAAGAAGGATACGAGCAGTACTTC
>TRBD1|TRBJ1-1|-|TRBV6-6
CASSYPDRGNTEAFF
TGTGCCAGCAGTTACCCGGACAGGGGGAACACTGAAGCTTTCTTT
>-|TRBJ1-3|once|TRBV6-5
CASQVSSGNTIYF
TGTGCCAGCCAGGTATCCTCTGGAAACACCATATATTTT
>-|TRBJ1-6|-|TRBV7-9
CASSLAGPNSPLHF
TGTGCCAGCAGCTTGGCAGGGCCTAATTCACCCCTCCACTTT
>TRBD1|TRBJ2-2|-|TRBV2
CASSVTGGAGTGELFF
TGTGCCAGCAGTGTTACAGGGGGCGCCGGGACCGGGGAGCTGTTTTTT
>-|TRBJ1-2|once|TRBV21-1
CASSKAGTAYGYTF
TGTGCCAGCAGCAAAGCGGGTACAGCCTATGGCTACACCTTC
>-|TRBJ1-4|-|TRBV10-3
CAISESTAKNEKLFF
TGTGCCATCAGTGAGTCGACAGCAAAAAATGAAAAACTGTTTTTT
>TRBD1|TRBJ2-7|-|TRBV18
CASSPGQGAREQYF
TGTGCCAGCTCACCGGGACAGGGGGCGAGGGAGCAGTACTTC
>-|TRBJ1-2|-|TRBV15
CATSRGGANYGYTF
TGTGCCACCAGCAGGGGAGGGGCTAACTATGGCTACACCTTC
>TRBD1|TRBJ1-1|-|TRBV5-1
CASSLTAGGTEAFF
TGCGCCAGCAGCTTGACGGCAGGGGGCACTGAAGCTTTCTTT
>-|TRBJ1-5|-|TRBV7-2
CASSLGHVGNQPQHF
TGTGCCAGCAGCTTGGGACACGTCGGGAATCAGCCCCAGCATTTT
>-|TRBJ2-3|-|TRBV11-2
CASSLGPAGGGTDTQYF
TGTGCCAGCAGCTTAGGTCCAGCGGGCGGGGGCACAGATACGCAGTATTTT
>-|TRBJ1-1|-|TRBV29-1
CSARRGALTEAFF
TGCAGCGCAAGGAGGGGTGCCCTCACTGAAGCTTTCTTT
>-|TRBJ1-2|-|TRBV6-1
CASSEASGGSGYTF
TGTGCCAGCAGTGAAGCATCGGGCGGTTCTGGCTACACCTTC